Each of the 14 T cell receptor beta chains below was sequenced from the same sample in a study of T-cell memory formation after mild COVID-19. MiXCR, applied by TCRdb to the 5' RACE reads, yields one record per CDR3 protein. The sample consists of 350,000 to 450,000 distinct CDR3 sequences, approximately 29% of them appearing once. Sequencing input: PBMCs or a T cell subset sorted from them (not recorded which). All receptors come from an adult woman who had mild COVID-19 (a few samples of this study predate the infection). Cell type and time point are not known.

This clonotype was detected a few times. The rearrangement joins TRBV29-1 to TRBJ2-7; possible D gene TRBD2, 6 bases. Germline CDR1 and CDR2: SQVTM and ANQGSEA. This CDR3 has 15 amino acids. V gave up 5 bases and J gave up 6 bases, with 23 bases separating them. CDR3 amino acids: CSVPKSDWTNSEQYF. The CDR3 coding sequence is TGCAGCGTTCCAAAATCAGATTGGACTAACTCCGAGCAGTACTTC.

The V gene is TRBV10-3, the J gene TRBJ1-2, with 8 bases lining up with TRBD1. This CDR3 has 13 amino acids. The ends lost 9 bases at V and 2 bases at J; junction bases unmatched: 5. CDR1 and CDR2 from the germline V gene are ENHRY and SYGVKD. The CDR3 DNA reads as TGTGCCATAGGACAGGGAAGGAACTATGGCTACACCTTC. This encodes CAIGQGRNYGYTF.

The chain uses TRBV7-3 and TRBJ2-1; D could derive from TRBD1 or TRBD2 (5 bases each). CDR3 length: 13 residues. CDR1 SGHTA and CDR2 FQGTGA come from the germline V gene. Trimming removed 2 bases from V and 8 bases from J, with 10 bases in between. DNA for the CDR3: TGTGCCAGCAGCTTATATGGGGGAGATGAGCAGTTCTTC. Amino acids: CASSLYGGDEQFF.

The chain combines TRBV2 with TRBJ2-1; D is possibly TRBD2 (6 bases). This CDR3 spans 15 amino acids. The V end lost 1 base, the J end lost 2 bases, and 9 bases lay between the germline ends. CDR1 and CDR2 (germline): SNHLY, FYNNEI. The CDR3 region is CASSEGAGTYNEQFF. In DNA, the CDR3 is TGTGCCAGCAGTGAAGGGGCGGGGACCTACAATGAGCAGTTCTTC. The complete variable domain, with remaining parts taken from reference TRBV2 and TRBJ2-1, reads EPEVTQTPSHQVTQMGQEVILRCVPISNHLYFYWYRQILGQKVEFLVSFYNNEISEKSEIFDDQFSVERPDGSNFTLKIRSTKLEDSAMYFCASSEGAGTYNEQFFGPGTRLTVL.

This clonotype showed up just a few times. V usage is TRBV20-1 and J usage is TRBJ2-1, with 7 bases identical to TRBD2. This CDR3 spans 16 amino acids. CDR1 DFQATT and CDR2 SNEGSKA come from the germline V gene (reference sequence). Losses at the gene ends were 0 bases for V and 5 bases for J; bases not matched to a gene: 10. The CDR3 protein is CSARDLPSGLNNEQFF. The CDR3 DNA reads as TGCAGTGCTAGAGATCTCCCTAGCGGACTGAACAATGAGCAGTTCTTC.

The chain carries TRBV7-9 and TRBJ1-2; D not resolved. The CDR3 sequence is 12 residues long. CDR1 is SEHNR and CDR2 is FQNEAQ in the germline V gene (reference sequence). Trimming left V 5 bases short and J 6 bases short, with 10 bases between. The CDR3 loop reads CASSPLVDGYTF. The CDR3 nucleotides are TGTGCCAGCAGCCCTTTAGTGGATGGCTACACCTTC.

The J gene is TRBJ1-3, the V gene TRBV29-1; tentative D call: TRBD1 (6 bases). V lost 3 bases, J lost 7 bases, and 19 bases lay in between. The CDR3 consists of 15 residues. The germline gives CDR1 SQVTM, CDR2 ANQGSEA. The CDR3 region is CSVDSRRAGENTIYF. CDR3 coding DNA: TGCAGCGTTGATAGCCGACGGGCAGGGGAGAACACCATATATTTT.

This clonotype turned up a few times. The chain employs TRBV5-5 and TRBJ1-3; TRBD1 is a possible D gene (5 bases). CDR1 and CDR2 (germline): SGHKS, YYEKEE (reference sequence). The CDR3 is 14 residues long. Deletions cut 4 bases from V and 0 bases from J, with 8 bases between. CDR3 sequence reads: CASSRDYSGNTIYF. The CDR3 DNA reads TGTGCCAGCAGCCGGGACTACTCTGGAAACACCATATATTTT. The entire variable domain, with the rest obtained from reference TRBV5-5 and TRBJ1-3, is as follows: DAGVTQSPTHLIKTRGQQVTLRCSPISGHKSVSWYQQVLGQGPQFIFQYYEKEERGRGNFPDRFSARQFPNYSSELNVNALLLGDSALYLCASSRDYSGNTIYFGEGSWLTVV.

This clonotype was observed a single time. The chain employs TRBV19 and TRBJ2-2; 8 bases fit TRBD1. Germline V gene lookup returns CDR1 LNHDA and CDR2 SQIVND (reference sequence). Trimming took 3 bases from V and 6 from J; bases not matched to a gene: 6. This CDR3 region has 15 residues. CDR3 sequence: CASSIGQGTAGELFF. The CDR3 DNA follows: TGTGCCAGTAGTATTGGACAGGGTACGGCCGGGGAGCTGTTTTTT. The whole variable domain, remainder taken from reference TRBV19 and TRBJ2-2, is DGGITQSPKYLFRKEGQNVTLSCEQNLNHDAMYWYRQDPGQGLRLIYYSQIVNDFQKGDIAEGYSVSREKKESFPLTVTSAQKNPTAFYLCASSIGQGTAGELFFGEGSRLTVL.

The chain carries TRBV24-1 and TRBJ2-7, with 7 bases matching TRBD1. Germline-derived CDR1 and CDR2 are KGHDR and SFDVKD. The CDR3 has 16 amino acids. The V and J ends lost 3 bases and 2 bases, in that order; junction bases with no gene match: 9. The CDR3 DNA sequence: TGTGCCACCAGTGATACCGGGACAGAGGAGACCTACGAGCAGTACTTC. It is translated as CATSDTGTEETYEQYF.

This clonotype was detected only a few times. This rearrangement joins TRBV5-1 to TRBJ2-7, with 8 positions matching TRBD1. The CDR3 consists of 15 residues. In germline, CDR1 is SGHRS, CDR2 YFSETQ. The V and J ends lost 3 bases and 2 bases, in that order; junction bases with no gene match: 7. CDR3 in DNA: TGCGCCAGCAGCTCACCTCCGACAGGGGCCTACGAGCAGTACTTC. As protein: CASSSPPTGAYEQYF. The full variable domain, in which reference TRBV5-1 and TRBJ2-7 provide the parts outside the CDR3, is KAGVTQTPRYLIKTRGQQVTLSCSPISGHRSVSWYQQTPGQGLQFLFEYFSETQRNKGNFPGRFSGRQFSNSRSEMNVSTLELGDSALYLCASSSPPTGAYEQYFGPGTRLTVT.

This clonotype turned up a few times. The chain has TRBV18 and TRBJ2-3; 9 nucleotides line up with TRBD2. CDR3 length: 16 residues. V gave up 3 bases and J gave up 1 base; unmatched junction bases: 5. Germline V gene data show CDR1 as KGHSH and CDR2 as LQKENI. The CDR3 here is CASSPPGLAGTDTQYF. The CDR3 DNA is TGTGCCAGCTCACCGCCGGGACTAGCAGGCACAGATACGCAGTATTTT.

The chain couples TRBV29-1 to TRBJ1-3; D gene uncertain. Germline V lookup: CDR1 SQVTM, CDR2 ANQGSEA. V lost 5 bases and J 1 base, leaving 12 bases between the germline ends. The CDR3 runs 14 residues. DNA of the CDR3: TGCAGCGTTTGGGGTGGAGATTCTGGAAACACCATATATTTT. Protein: CSVWGGDSGNTIYF.

The chain has TRBV7-2 and TRBJ2-6; D is unclear. Germline V CDR1 and CDR2: SGHTA, FQGNSA. V was pared by 5 bases and J by 1 base, with 18 bases between. The CDR3 consists of 18 residues. CDR3 bases: TGTGCCAGCAGCCCCTTCAACCTCGACCCGTCTGGGGCCAACGTCCTGACTTTC. This codes for CASSPFNLDPSGANVLTF.